These 14 T cell receptor beta chains were all obtained from the same sample, sequenced in a study of blood T cell repertoires in COVID-19. TCRdb's copy holds only in-frame clones and misses some; the assay was immunoSEQ multiplex PCR. This table has some 100,000 clones, about 84% appearing once. Sequencing was carried out using peripheral blood. These receptors all come from a man in his 60s with acute or convalescent COVID-19.

The rearrangement joins TRBV18 to TRBJ1-5; 7 nucleotides align to TRBD1. This CDR3 is 14 amino acids long. V lost 3 bases to trimming and J lost 2 bases; unmatched junction nucleotides: 1. CDR1 and CDR2 from the germline V gene are KGHSH and LQKENI. The CDR3 spells CASSPDRGNQPQHF. The DNA of the CDR3 is TGTGCCAGCTCACCTGACAGGGGCAATCAGCCCCAGCATTTT.

The chain joins TRBV12-2 to TRBJ1-5. TRBV12-2 is deemed a pseudogene. The CDR3 totals 19 residues. In nucleotides, the CDR3 is TGTGCAAGTCGCCTTAAACTAGGGACTAAAGAATATAGCAATCAGCCCCAGCATTTT. Protein sequence: CASRLKLGTKEYSNQPQHF.

The chain is built from TRBV2 and TRBJ1-5; TRBD1 is a possible D gene (6 bases). Germline CDR1 and CDR2: SNHLY and FYNNEI. This CDR3 spans 15 amino acids. The germline V and J ends were trimmed by 2 bases and 8 bases, with 16 bases remaining between them. The CDR3: CASSELRSTGKPQHF. The CDR3 DNA reads TGTGCCAGCAGTGAATTGCGGTCCACAGGGAAGCCCCAGCATTTT.

CDR3 nucleotides: TGTGCCAGCAGCTCCAACTCCTACGAGCAGTACTTC. Translation: CASSSNSYEQYF. V gene TRBV7-6 combines with J gene TRBJ2-7; no clear D gene. The CDR3 is 12 residues long. Germline V gene data show CDR1 as SGHVS and CDR2 as FNYEAQ. Deletions cut 4 bases from V and 0 bases from J, with 4 bases between.

The chain employs TRBV7-2 and TRBJ2-5; no clear D gene. V dropped 0 bases and J dropped 1 base, with 9 bases sitting between them. The germline V gene has CDR1 SGHTA and CDR2 FQGNSA. This CDR3 comprises 15 residues. In DNA, the CDR3 is TGTGCCAGCAGCTTAGCGCTTGGCAGCCAAGAGACCCAGTACTTC. Its protein is CASSLALGSQETQYF.

This chain joins TRBV7-9 and TRBJ2-3; 11 positions agree with TRBD2. CDR1 and CDR2 from the germline V gene are SEHNR and FQNEAQ (reference sequence). CDR3 length: 16 amino acids. Trimming took 5 bases from V and 4 from J; bases not matched to a gene: 8. In DNA, the CDR3 is TGTGCCAGCAGCCAGGGACTAGCGGATCTTTCAGATACGCAGTATTTT. It specifies CASSQGLADLSDTQYF.

CDR3 nucleotide sequence: TGCGCCAGCAGCCGACGGGACAGCCAAGAGACCCAGTACTTC. Translated, it gives CASSRRDSQETQYF. The J gene is TRBJ2-5, the V gene TRBV4-1, with 7 nucleotides matching TRBD1. CDR3 length: 14 residues. The V gene end was trimmed by 4 bases and the J gene end by 1 base; junction bases not matched to a gene: 3. CDR1 is MGHRA, CDR2 YSYEKL, per germline.

This chain uses TRBV7-3 with TRBJ1-1; no clear D. CDR1 SGHTA and CDR2 FQGTGA come from the germline V gene. Trimming pared 2 bases from V and 5 bases from J, leaving 9 bases between. CDR3 size: 13 residues. CDR3 loop: CASSLEGRTEAFF. In DNA form, the CDR3 reads TGTGCCAGCAGCTTAGAGGGTCGGACTGAAGCTTTCTTT.

The chain is built from TRBV5-4 and TRBJ1-2, with 7 bases lining up with TRBD1. The V gene end was trimmed by 1 base and the J gene end by 3 bases; junction bases not matched to a gene: 9. This CDR3 region has 16 residues. In germline, CDR1 is SGHNT, CDR2 YYREEE (reference sequence). CDR3 in DNA: TGTGCCAGCAGCTTGCCAGGGGGTAACTTTTACTATGGCTACACCTTC. Amino acids: CASSLPGGNFYYGYTF.

The genes are TRBV30 and TRBJ1-1, with D possibly matching TRBD1 (5 bases). CDR1 is GTSNPN and CDR2 is SVGIG in the germline V gene (reference sequence). The CDR3 is 13 amino acids. The V gene lost 2 bases and the J gene lost 6 bases, with 13 bases spanning the gap. The CDR3 loop reads CAWSTQGVSEAFF. CDR3 coding DNA: TGTGCCTGGAGTACACAAGGGGTGTCTGAAGCTTTCTTT.

V usage is TRBV6-2 or TRBV6-3 and J usage is TRBJ2-1; 11 bases align to TRBD2. Germline V gene lookup returns CDR1 MNHEY and CDR2 SVGEGT. V was clipped by 2 bases and J by 5 bases; unmatched bases: 17. The CDR3 runs 20 residues. CDR3 nucleotides: TGTGCCAGCAGTTACCACGTTAGCGGGAGGGCCGCAGCCGCTCACAATGAGCAGTTCTTC. It encodes CASSYHVSGRAAAAHNEQFF.

The chain carries TRBV27 and TRBJ2-7; 7 nucleotides line up with TRBD1. V trimming: 6 bases; J trimming: 3 bases; junction bases outside the gene matches: 5. This CDR3 is 13 amino acids long. Germline V gene data show CDR1 as MNHEY and CDR2 as SMNVEV (reference sequence). The CDR3 region is CASRRQGSYEQYF. In DNA form, the CDR3 reads TGTGCCAGCAGACGACAGGGTAGCTACGAGCAGTACTTC.

The V and J genes are TRBV28 and TRBJ1-3, with D unresolved. The CDR3 consists of 16 residues. Germline loops: CDR1 MDHEN, CDR2 SYDVKM. Trimming shortened V by 5 bases and J by 4 bases, and 18 bases separated the two germline ends. The CDR3 protein is CASSRLRETLGNTIYF. The DNA of the CDR3 is TGTGCCAGCAGTCGACTCCGGGAAACTTTGGGAAACACCATATATTTT.

This chain links TRBV3-1 (or the pseudogene TRBV3-2) with TRBJ2-3, with 7 bases identical to TRBD1. The germline gives CDR1 LGHDT, CDR2 YNNKEL (reference sequence). The length of the CDR3 is 16 residues. Trimming at V came to 2 bases and at J to 0 bases, leaving 5 bases not matched to a gene. The CDR3 protein is CASSQTGVVSTDTQYF. CDR3 bases: TGTGCCAGCAGCCAAACAGGGGTGGTTAGCACAGATACGCAGTATTTT.